Each of the 5 T cell receptor beta chains below was sequenced from the same sample in a study of response to subunit inactivated influenza vaccine (dated by TCRdb to the late 2010s). The protocol used for the library was RT-PCR. Sequencing relied on an Illumina HiSeq 2500. The public sequencing data were trimmed at Q25 with fastp and processed into clonotypes with MiXCR by TCRdb, which kept only in-frame beta chains. A single entry per CDR3 protein holds the most common genes and DNA from its merged rows. Within this sample are roughly 760,000 distinct CDR3 sequences, with 21% of them counted one time only. The ten biggest clones cover about 10% of the sample. The specimen was PBMCs from blood, collected about 5 days after vaccination. The receptors derive from a man aged 50 to 59 who received an inactivated influenza vaccine. Donor details come from another sample of the same person, matched by shared clones.

This sequence joins TRBV4-3 and TRBJ2-7; D unclear. The CDR3 loop spans 14 amino acids. Trimming pared 7 bases from V and 5 bases from J, leaving 18 bases between. Germline V gives CDR1 LGHNA, CDR2 YSLEER. This CDR3 is CASTRGIPVDEQYF. The CDR3 bases are TGCGCCAGCACCCGAGGAATCCCCGTGGACGAGCAGTACTTC.

This chain links TRBV30 with TRBJ1-1, with D unresolved. This CDR3 region has 14 residues. V was clipped by 0 bases and J by 0 bases, with 8 bases between them. CDR1 and CDR2 from the germline V gene are GTSNPN and SVGIG (reference sequence). The CDR3 DNA reads TGTGCCTGGAGTGTATACGTGCTGAACACTGAAGCTTTCTTT. Amino acid sequence: CAWSVYVLNTEAFF.

V is TRBV11-2 and J is TRBJ2-3; 9 bases are a match to TRBD2. The CDR3 is made up of 18 amino acids. V was pared by 2 bases and J by 1 base, with 10 bases of the junction left unmatched. Germline CDR1 and CDR2: SGHAT and FQNNGV. The CDR3 region has the DNA TGTGCCAGCAGCTTACTAGCGGGGAGCCAGATCCGCACAGATACGCAGTATTTT. It translates to CASSLLAGSQIRTDTQYF.

The genes are TRBV20-1 and TRBJ2-1; D not resolved. CDR3 length: 14 residues. V lost 3 bases and J 5 bases, leaving 14 bases between the germline ends. CDR1 DFQATT and CDR2 SNEGSKA come from the germline V gene (reference sequence). The CDR3 loop reads CSARRRKFNNEQFF. The CDR3 nucleotides are TGCAGTGCTAGGAGGCGGAAGTTTAACAATGAGCAGTTCTTC.

This rearrangement joins TRBV27 to TRBJ2-6; D is unclear. Trimming took off 6 bases at V and 4 bases at J, with 16 bases between the two ends. CDR1 is MNHEY and CDR2 is SMNVEV in the germline V gene (reference sequence). The CDR3 extends over 16 amino acids. CDR3 in amino acids: CASRSLGSSGANVLTF. The DNA of the CDR3 is TGTGCCAGCAGATCTCTAGGCAGCTCGGGGGCCAACGTCCTGACTTTC.